The present entry profiles one TCR beta chain with its context. The entry originates in a study of cytomegalovirus exposure and HLA in healthy donors. PCR amplification relied on 60 Vbeta primers (plus 13 Jbeta primers). How the authors handled the data: Roughly 10 million shared chains were among tens of millions of unique TCR beta chains counted in a later analysis. Generated by immunoSEQ multiplex PCR, the TCRdb table keeps only in-frame clones and is missing some. Clone size and V and J calls were adopted from that table, with D and trimming inferred from the DNA. The table has over 70,000 clones, roughly 70% seen once. Germline V gives CDR1 SGHDT, CDR2 YYEEEE. Trimming left V 4 bases short and J 8 bases short, with 15 bases between. The CDR3 length is 14 residues.

The receptor's source is a man aged 25 to 40 in good health and CMV-seropositive. The sample taken for sequencing was PBMCs. The genes are TRBV5-6 and TRBJ1-4, with D hard to call. CDR3 in amino acids: CASSPGVGREKLFF. The CDR3 bases are TGTGCCAGCAGCCCCGGGGTTGGAAGAGAAAAACTGTTTTTT.